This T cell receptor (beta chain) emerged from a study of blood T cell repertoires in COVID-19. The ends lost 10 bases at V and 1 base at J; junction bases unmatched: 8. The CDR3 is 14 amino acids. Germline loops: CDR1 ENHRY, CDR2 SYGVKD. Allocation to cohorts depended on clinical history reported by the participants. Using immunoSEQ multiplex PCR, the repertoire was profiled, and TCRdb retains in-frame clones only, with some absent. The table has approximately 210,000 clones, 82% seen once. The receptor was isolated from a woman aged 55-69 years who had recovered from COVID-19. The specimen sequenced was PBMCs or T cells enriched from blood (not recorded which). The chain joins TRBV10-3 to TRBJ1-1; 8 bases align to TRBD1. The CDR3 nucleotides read TGTGCCACCGTGTCAGGGGGCGCGAACACTGAAGCTTTCTTT. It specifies CATVSGGANTEAFF.